This T cell receptor beta chain appears in the sequencing data of a study of metastatic and nonmetastatic thyroid tumors. Study-level background: Samples came from malignant and benign thyroid patients, and repertoires were compared across blood and tumor or nodule tissue. General study results and limits: According to reports, the diversity of TCR beta was significantly higher in malignant thyroid tumors than in benign nodules, and this held in both blood and tumor samples.

As processed by the authors: In papillary thyroid cancer, a distant-metastasis classifier was built using CDR3 differences across clinicopathological groups. TCRdb re-called the PCR reads through MiXCR. V and J calls and clone size were set by TCRdb, not the authors. The repertoire holds 13,000 or so clones, with roughly 25% as singletons. Regarding this clone: Its antigen remains unidentified.

The V gene end was trimmed by 0 bases and the J gene end by 6 bases; junction bases not matched to a gene: 7. Germline V gene sequence: CDR1 SGHRS, CDR2 YFSETQ. The CDR3 loop spans 15 amino acids. Until they underwent thyroid surgery, no patient had received any treatment. The sequence was collected from a female donor with papillary thyroid cancer or a benign thyroid nodule (not recorded which). Some clones in this sample may be carry-over from other donors' samples. The material sequenced was adjacent normal tissue. This sequence joins TRBV5-1 and TRBJ2-3, with TRBD1 matching over 7 bases. The CDR3 bases are TGCGCCAGCAGCTTGGATGGCCAGGGGGAGGATACGCAGTATTTT. Its translation is CASSLDGQGEDTQYF.